The T cell receptor (beta chain) under discussion was sequenced for a study of blood T cells in healthy people across ages. Primers used in a second PCR of about 7 to 12 cycles were a sample-barcoded 5' primer and a J-beta primer mix. Via MiXCR, TCRdb re-called the 5' RACE reads, giving one row per CDR3 protein. The repertoire holds more than 800,000 distinct CDR3 sequences, with under 55% as singletons. Points on this clonotype: No antigen is known for it. A much larger clone sits a single nucleotide away, making a read error possible.

The study's findings and limits: Higher diversity, along with more naive CD4+ cells, distinguished long-lived donors from aged donors.

With 6 bases removed from V and 2 bases from J, the gap between germline ends came to 8 bases. The CDR3 is 12 amino acids. CDR1 is SEHNR and CDR2 is FQNEAQ in the germline V gene (reference sequence). This receptor was identified in a woman aged 55-70 years in good health. The chain carries TRBV7-9 and TRBJ2-7; no clear D gene. The sample consisted of blood. CDR3 region: CASRDGAYEQYF. CDR3 DNA sequence: TGTGCCAGCAGGGACGGAGCCTACGAGCAGTACTTC.